Below are 12 T cell receptor beta chains sequenced from a single sample in a study of monozygotic twins with cystic fibrosis. Here immunoSEQ multiplex PCR was the method, and the copy in TCRdb shows in-frame clones only, minus some. Here the sample spans under 25,000 clones, nearly 98% being singletons. Sequencing input: blood. The receptors here all came from a woman aged 30 to 39 with cystic fibrosis.

The rearrangement links TRBV2 to TRBJ1-6; TRBD1 is a possible D gene (5 bases). Trimming took 6 bases from V and 0 from J, leaving 15 bases between them. The CDR3 has 17 residues. Germline V gene sequence: CDR1 SNHLY, CDR2 FYNNEI. CDR3 DNA sequence: TGTGCCAGCAGATCCAGGGTGACGAGCTCCTATAATTCACCCCTCCACTTT. Protein: CASRSRVTSSYNSPLHF.

The V and J genes are TRBV2 and TRBJ2-2; D possibly corresponds to TRBD2 (5 bases). The germline V and J ends were trimmed by 6 bases and 1 base, with 12 bases remaining between them. Germline CDR1 and CDR2: SNHLY and FYNNEI. CDR3 size: 15 residues. CDR3 region: CASRHLAENTGELFF. The CDR3 nucleotides read TGTGCCAGCAGGCACCTAGCTGAGAACACCGGGGAGCTGTTTTTT. Drawing the rest from reference TRBV2 and TRBJ2-2, the complete variable domain is EPEVTQTPSHQVTQMGQEVILRCVPISNHLYFYWYRQILGQKVEFLVSFYNNEISEKSEIFDDQFSVERPDGSNFTLKIRSTKLEDSAMYFCASRHLAENTGELFFGEGSRLTVL.

The chain joins TRBV19 to TRBJ2-1, with D maybe TRBD2 (6 bases). The V end lost 5 bases, the J end lost 8 bases, and 13 bases lay between the germline ends. Germline V CDR1 and CDR2: LNHDA, SQIVND (reference sequence). CDR3 length equals 13 residues. The CDR3, as DNA: TGTGCCAGTAGTGGGGAGGTTGGCTATGAGCAGTTCTTC. Encoded protein: CASSGEVGYEQFF.

The gene calls are TRBV28 and TRBJ1-2; no reliable D call. Trimming stripped 1 base from V and 8 bases from J, with 23 bases between. CDR1 is MDHEN and CDR2 is SYDVKM in the germline V gene. The CDR3 contains 17 residues. The CDR3, as DNA: TGTGCCAGCAGTTTATCATCCCGCCCCCTTACATCCCGGGGCTACACCTTC. Translating gives CASSLSSRPLTSRGYTF.

This chain links TRBV9 with TRBJ2-3; TRBD2 matches at 7 bases. V lost 0 bases, J lost 1 base, and 5 bases stayed unmatched. The CDR3 spans 16 residues. The V gene's germline CDR1 is SGDLS and CDR2 YYNGEE. In DNA, the CDR3 is TGTGCCAGCAGCGTAGCCATGGCGGGGGGCACAGATACGCAGTATTTT. Encoded protein: CASSVAMAGGTDTQYF.

This chain joins TRBV4-1 and TRBJ2-5, with D tentatively TRBD1 (6 bases). Germline lookup yields CDR1 MGHRA and CDR2 YSYEKL. The length of the CDR3 is 14 residues. The germline V and J ends were trimmed by 1 base and 2 bases, with 8 bases remaining between them. In nucleotides, the CDR3 is TGCGCCAGCAGCCAAGGGACAGTTCAAGAGACCCAGTACTTC. This sequence encodes CASSQGTVQETQYF.

The chain recombines TRBV10-2 with TRBJ1-4; D is unclear. Trimming left V 8 bases short and J 8 bases short, with 9 bases between. Per germline, CDR1 WSHSY and CDR2 SAAADI. This CDR3 region has 11 residues. The CDR3 nucleotides are TGCGCCAGCTCCTTCGACGAAAAACTGTTTTTT. It encodes CASSFDEKLFF.

The chain links TRBV7-2 to TRBJ2-7, with D uncertain. The CDR3 sequence is 14 residues long. V lost 5 bases and J 0 bases, leaving 11 bases between the germline ends. CDR1 SGHTA and CDR2 FQGNSA come from the germline V gene. Written as DNA, the CDR3 is TGTGCCAGCAGCGACCGACGGAGCTCCTACGAGCAGTACTTC. Translation: CASSDRRSSYEQYF.

V usage is TRBV2 and J usage is TRBJ1-5; no reliable D call. V shed 1 base and J shed 1 base, with 8 bases lying between them. Germline V gene data show CDR1 as SNHLY and CDR2 as FYNNEI. This CDR3 is 15 amino acids long. This CDR3 is CASSEGAVSNQPQHF. CDR3 nucleotide sequence: TGTGCCAGCAGTGAAGGGGCAGTCAGCAATCAGCCCCAGCATTTT.

This clone was detected only a few times. The genes are TRBV6-5 and TRBJ1-1; 8 positions agree with TRBD1. J gave up 4 bases and V 0 bases, and 4 bases lay outside the gene matches. The germline V gene encodes CDR1 MNHEY and CDR2 SVGAGI. This CDR3 is 15 amino acids long. This CDR3 reads CASSYSQGASTEAFF. The DNA of the CDR3 is TGTGCCAGCAGTTACTCTCAGGGGGCGAGCACTGAAGCTTTCTTT.

The rearrangement joins TRBV4-3 to TRBJ2-5; TRBD1 matches at 8 bases. Germline loops: CDR1 LGHNA, CDR2 YSLEER. This CDR3 comprises 14 residues. The V segment lost 4 bases and the J segment 7 bases; nucleotides outside the gene matches: 8. The chain's CDR3 is CASSRDRGAGTQYF. CDR3 DNA sequence: TGCGCCAGCAGCCGAGACAGGGGAGCCGGGACCCAGTACTTC.

The chain is built from TRBV4-1 and TRBJ2-1, with 10 bases aligning to TRBD2. CDR3 length equals 14 residues. Trimming took 5 bases from V and 8 from J; bases not matched to a gene: 6. Germline CDR1 and CDR2: MGHRA and YSYEKL. CDR3 sequence reads: CASSWSGGAYEQFF. The CDR3 DNA reads TGCGCCAGCAGCTGGAGCGGGGGGGCCTATGAGCAGTTCTTC.